The 28 T cell receptor beta chains listed next were all sequenced from one sample in a study of T cell responses to AZD1222 COVID-19 vaccine. Clones were read by immunoSEQ multiplex PCR, and TCRdb kept only the in-frame ones, dropping some. The sample comprises 130,000 or so clones, about nine tenths of which are singletons, and 4% to 4.5% rests with the top ten. The input for sequencing was peripheral blood, taken 28 days after the second dose of the MenACWY control vaccine. Receptor source: an adult who received the MenACWY meningococcal vaccine as a control.

V and J are TRBV9 and TRBJ2-1, with no clear D. CDR1 is SGDLS and CDR2 is YYNGEE in the germline V gene. The CDR3 extends over 13 amino acids. V shed 0 bases and J shed 5 bases, with 6 bases lying between them. As DNA, the CDR3 is TGTGCCAGCAGCGTAGCCAGGAACAATGAGCAGTTCTTC. Amino acid sequence: CASSVARNNEQFF.

The chain has TRBV18 and TRBJ2-7; TRBD1 is a possible D gene (6 bases). V lost 3 bases to trimming and J lost 2 bases, with 17 bases between them. This CDR3 contains 16 residues. Germline V lookup: CDR1 KGHSH, CDR2 LQKENI. The CDR3 region has the DNA TGTGCCAGCTCACCCAGGCCACAGGGTTTAACCTACGAGCAGTACTTC. The encoded protein is CASSPRPQGLTYEQYF.

The CDR3 bases are TGTGCCAGCAGCCTCCCGATGACTAGCGGTAAAGAGACCCAGTACTTC. This gives the protein CASSLPMTSGKETQYF. The chain links TRBV3-1 (or the pseudogene TRBV3-2) to TRBJ2-5; 9 nucleotides match TRBD2. In germline, CDR1 is LGHDT, CDR2 YNNKEL (reference sequence). The CDR3 contains 16 residues. V gave up 4 bases and J gave up 3 bases; unmatched junction bases: 9.

This rearrangement joins TRBV5-1 to TRBJ1-2, with D unclear. The CDR3 sequence is 15 residues long. From germline, CDR1 is SGHRS and CDR2 YFSETQ. V lost 4 bases, J lost 4 bases, and 17 bases lay in between. CDR3 bases: TGCGCCAGCAGCCAGGACGGAAGATCGGGCTATGGCTACACCTTC. The encoded protein is CASSQDGRSGYGYTF.

This sequence joins TRBV11-1 and TRBJ1-5; D ambiguous. V lost 2 bases, J lost 5 bases, and 10 bases lay in between. CDR1 is SGHAT and CDR2 is FQDESV in the germline V gene (reference sequence). The CDR3 contains 14 residues. The CDR3 DNA is TGTGCCAGCAGCTTAATGTACCAGGATCAGCCCCAGCATTTT. Protein: CASSLMYQDQPQHF.

With respect to this clone: A read error may account for a junction end that differs from germline. This CDR3 reads CASSLPSGSKDTQYF. In nucleotides, the CDR3 is TGTGCCAGCAGCTTGCCTAGCGGGAGCAAAGATACGCAGTATTTT. The chain is built from TRBV5-4 and TRBJ2-3, with 10 bases lining up with TRBD2. The CDR3 extends over 15 amino acids. Per germline, CDR1 SGHNT and CDR2 YYREEE (reference sequence).

The rearrangement joins TRBV2 to TRBJ2-5; D might be TRBD2 (6 bases). Germline V lookup: CDR1 SNHLY, CDR2 FYNNEI. V was cut by 4 bases and J by 5 bases, with 11 bases left in between. The CDR3 runs 13 residues. The CDR3 nucleotides read TGTGCCAGCAGTGGGGGAGGCGCGGAGACCCAGTACTTC. Translated, it gives CASSGGGAETQYF.

The chain has TRBV11-3 and TRBJ1-4; no clear D gene. V lost 5 bases to trimming and J lost 5 bases, with 3 bases between them. Germline loops: CDR1 SGHNT, CDR2 YENEEA. There are 11 residues in the CDR3. The CDR3 DNA follows: TGTGCCAGCAGCGTGAATGAAAAACTGTTTTTT. Translating gives CASSVNEKLFF.

The table lists this clone with a few counts. CDR3 nucleotide sequence: TGTGCCAGCAGCTTACCTAAAGGGGGGCTGAGTGGCTACACCTTC. It is translated as CASSLPKGGLSGYTF. J is TRBJ1-2 and V is TRBV7-2; TRBD1 might be the D (6 bases). The V gene lost 2 bases and the J gene lost 7 bases, with 17 bases spanning the gap. Germline CDR1 and CDR2: SGHTA and FQGNSA. The CDR3 consists of 15 residues.

This sequence joins TRBV2 and TRBJ2-1, with TRBD2 as a possible D gene (6 bases). The V end lost 0 bases, the J end lost 3 bases, and 12 bases lay between the germline ends. This CDR3 has 16 amino acids. Germline V CDR1 and CDR2: SNHLY, FYNNEI. The CDR3 DNA sequence: TGTGCCAGCAGTGAAGCGGGGGGTACCCTCTACAATGAGCAGTTCTTC. Protein product: CASSEAGGTLYNEQFF.

CDR3 sequence: CASSLTLEQYF. As DNA, the CDR3 is TGTGCCAGCAGTCTTACGCTCGAGCAGTACTTC. The chain carries TRBV28 and TRBJ2-7; D call uncertain. CDR1 is MDHEN, CDR2 SYDVKM, per germline. CDR3 size: 11 residues. The ends were cut back, 5 bases at V and 6 bases at J, with 8 bases in the middle.

The chain links TRBV9 to TRBJ2-3; 8 bases agree with TRBD2. CDR1 is SGDLS and CDR2 is YYNGEE in the germline V gene. This CDR3 contains 16 residues. With V trimmed by 4 bases and J by 2 bases, 9 bases remained unmatched. CDR3 in DNA: TGTGCCAGCAGCATTAACAGCGGGAGAAACACAGATACGCAGTATTTT. Amino acid sequence: CASSINSGRNTDTQYF.

The chain employs TRBV28 and TRBJ1-3; D remains ambiguous. CDR3 length equals 16 residues. V was trimmed by 3 bases and J by 0 bases, leaving 12 bases between them. Germline-derived CDR1 and CDR2 are MDHEN and SYDVKM. The chain's CDR3 is CASSFLRRGSGNTIYF. CDR3 in DNA: TGTGCCAGCAGTTTTCTCAGGCGGGGCTCTGGAAACACCATATATTTT.

V and J are TRBV15 and TRBJ1-5, with TRBD1 as a possible D gene (5 bases). This CDR3 is 12 amino acids long. Trimming took 8 bases from V and 4 from J, leaving 9 bases between them. Germline V lookup: CDR1 LNHNV, CDR2 YYDKDF (reference sequence). CDR3 region: CATGAGNQPQHF. The DNA for the CDR3 is TGTGCCACCGGTGCAGGGAATCAGCCCCAGCATTTT.

This chain joins TRBV27 and TRBJ2-1; 9 bases match TRBD2. The CDR3 has 14 amino acids. The ends lost 0 bases at V and 8 bases at J; junction bases unmatched: 2. Germline CDR1 is MNHEY and CDR2 is SMNVEV (reference sequence). The DNA of the CDR3 is TGTGCCAGCAGTTTATCTAGCGGGAGCTATGAGCAGTTCTTC. It codes for CASSLSSGSYEQFF.

The chain links TRBV13 to TRBJ1-2; no clear D. Germline lookup yields CDR1 PRHDT and CDR2 FYEKMQ (reference sequence). The CDR3 is 13 amino acids. V lost 5 bases and J lost 4, with 11 bases in between. This chain's CDR3 is CASSRYQSYGYTF. The CDR3 DNA reads as TGTGCCAGCAGCCGCTACCAGTCCTATGGCTACACCTTC. The variable domain in full, completed from reference TRBV13 and TRBJ1-2, reads AAGVIQSPRHLIKEKRETATLKCYPIPRHDTVYWYQQGPGQDPQFLISFYEKMQSDKGSIPDRFSAQQFSDYHSELNMSSLELGDSALYFCASSRYQSYGYTFGSGTRLTVV.

The gene calls are TRBV2 and TRBJ2-3; D is ambiguous. From germline, CDR1 is SNHLY and CDR2 FYNNEI. The CDR3 extends over 15 amino acids. Trimming left V 6 bases short and J 6 bases short, with 19 bases between. The CDR3 DNA is TGTGCCAGCAGCAAATTCGGGCAGGCCACCGATACGCAGTATTTT. Protein: CASSKFGQATDTQYF. The variable domain in full, with the rest retrieved from reference TRBV2 and TRBJ2-3, is EPEVTQTPSHQVTQMGQEVILRCVPISNHLYFYWYRQILGQKVEFLVSFYNNEISEKSEIFDDQFSVERPDGSNFTLKIRSTKLEDSAMYFCASSKFGQATDTQYFGPGTRLTVL.

This sequence joins TRBV5-4 and TRBJ1-1; D not certain. The V gene lost 0 bases and the J gene lost 1 base, with 4 bases spanning the gap. In germline, CDR1 is SGHNT, CDR2 YYREEE (reference sequence). The CDR3 runs 13 residues. DNA for the CDR3: TGTGCCAGCAGCTTGGTCAGGAACACTGAAGCTTTCTTT. Protein sequence: CASSLVRNTEAFF.

V usage is TRBV30 and J usage is TRBJ2-7, with D uncertain. Trimming cost V 0 bases and J 4 bases, with 7 bases left between them. The CDR3 loop spans 12 amino acids. Germline CDR1 reads GTSNPN; CDR2 reads SVGIG (reference sequence). The chain's CDR3 is CAWSVDGYEQYF. The CDR3 bases are TGTGCCTGGAGTGTAGACGGTTACGAGCAGTACTTC. The full variable domain, its missing parts supplied by reference TRBV30 and TRBJ2-7, is SQTIHQWPATLVQPVGSPLSLECTVEGTSNPNLYWYRQAAGRGLQLLFYSVGIGQISSEVPQNLSASRPQDRQFILSSKKLLLSDSGFYLCAWSVDGYEQYFGPGTRLTVT.

The chain carries TRBV19 and TRBJ1-5, with no clear D. The germline V gene has CDR1 LNHDA and CDR2 SQIVND (reference sequence). V was pared by 2 bases and J by 0 bases, with 5 bases between. The CDR3 loop spans 14 amino acids. The CDR3 nucleotides read TGTGCCAGTAGTATACAGATTAGCAATCAGCCCCAGCATTTT. Protein product: CASSIQISNQPQHF. The full variable domain, rest sourced from reference TRBV19 and TRBJ1-5, is DGGITQSPKYLFRKEGQNVTLSCEQNLNHDAMYWYRQDPGQGLRLIYYSQIVNDFQKGDIAEGYSVSREKKESFPLTVTSAQKNPTAFYLCASSIQISNQPQHFGDGTRLSIL.

The V gene is TRBV10-2, the J gene TRBJ2-3, with 7 bases matching TRBD2. The CDR3 extends over 14 amino acids. Trimming at V came to 5 bases and at J to 4 bases, leaving 6 bases not matched to a gene. The germline V gene encodes CDR1 WSHSY and CDR2 SAAADI. The CDR3 DNA follows: TGCGCCAGCAGTCTGTCGGGGGGTTCAGATACGCAGTATTTT. Protein product: CASSLSGGSDTQYF.

The chain recombines TRBV6-5 with TRBJ2-5; D is perhaps TRBD2 (7 bases). V dropped 8 bases and J dropped 2 bases, with 12 bases sitting between them. The CDR3 has 13 residues. Germline V gene sequence: CDR1 MNHEY, CDR2 SVGAGI. The CDR3 loop is CASSGGRQETQYF. CDR3 nucleotide sequence: TGTGCCAGCTCCGGGGGGCGGCAAGAGACCCAGTACTTC.

The V and J genes are TRBV11-3 and TRBJ2-1; 15 positions agree with TRBD2. Germline CDR1 is SGHNT and CDR2 is YENEEA. V dropped 5 bases and J dropped 8; count of bases not matched to a gene: 4. The CDR3 is 15 amino acids. CDR3 in amino acids: CASSHGLAGGDEQFF. CDR3 DNA: TGTGCCAGCAGCCATGGACTAGCGGGGGGGGATGAGCAGTTCTTC.

The chain employs TRBV27 and TRBJ1-2, with D possibly matching TRBD1 (5 bases). Germline V CDR1 and CDR2: MNHEY, SMNVEV (reference sequence). The CDR3 is 13 amino acids. The germline V and J ends were trimmed by 3 bases and 3 bases, with 8 bases remaining between them. Here the CDR3 DNA reads TGTGCCAGCAGTTTCGTGGGGGACTATGGCTACACCTTC. This sequence encodes CASSFVGDYGYTF.

The chain links TRBV5-5 to TRBJ1-1, with a possible D match to TRBD1 (5 bases). Per germline, CDR1 SGHKS and CDR2 YYEKEE (reference sequence). CDR3 length: 14 amino acids. Trimming shortened V by 3 bases and J by 6 bases, and 15 bases separated the two germline ends. For the CDR3, the DNA is TGTGCCAGCAGCTGGGGGACCCCAGGACCTGAAGCTTTCTTT. Translation: CASSWGTPGPEAFF.

The table lists this clone with a count of one. The J gene is TRBJ1-2, the V gene TRBV20-1, with unresolved D. Germline CDR1 reads DFQATT; CDR2 reads SNEGSKA (reference sequence). CDR3 length equals 12 residues. V was trimmed by 3 bases and J by 3 bases, leaving 8 bases between them. CDR3 DNA sequence: TGCAGTGCTAGTTTAGAGGACTATGGCTACACCTTC. This encodes CSASLEDYGYTF.

The CDR3 coding sequence is TGTGCCAGCAGCAAAGGAGATCGGGATCGAAAGAGGAACACTGAAGCTTTCTTT. It is translated as CASSKGDRDRKRNTEAFF. The V call is TRBV21-1, the J call TRBJ1-1. TRBV21-1 is given as a pseudogene. The CDR3 consists of 18 residues.

V is TRBV10-2 and J is TRBJ1-1; 7 bases are shared with TRBD1. Losses at the gene ends were 7 bases for V and 8 bases for J; bases not matched to a gene: 10. The germline V gene has CDR1 WSHSY and CDR2 SAAADI. The CDR3 loop spans 13 amino acids. The CDR3 reads CASNDRAGQEAFF. The DNA of the CDR3 is TGCGCCAGCAACGACAGGGCAGGTCAGGAAGCTTTCTTT.